This TCR beta chain was identified during a study of blood T cells in healthy people across ages (dated by TCRdb to about 2015). For the study in its entirety: In model experiments, template switching captured roughly one uniquely barcoded TCR beta cDNA molecule for every two T cells. The study analyzed two additional independent replicas of 1 million unique cDNA reads from the same blood draw for two donors, one aged 18 to 30 and one aged 80 or older. The donors were split into four age groups: young (average 16 years), middle-aged (about 40), aged (more than 60) and long-lived (82). Using deep sequencing normalized with unique cDNA molecular identifiers, the study measured how TCR beta repertoire diversity changes with age.

The roughly 39 donors, aged 6 to 90 years, were systemically healthy Caucasian individuals from Russia. Each donor gave about 9.7 milliliters of peripheral blood, drawn into EDTA-treated Vacutainer tubes. PBMCs were isolated by Ficoll-Paque density-gradient centrifugation, with at least 6.5 million obtained per sample. Trizol reagent was used to extract total RNA from PBMCs, with at least 5 micrograms per sample. Naive CD45RAhigh/CD27high T cell percentages were measured by flow cytometry on a PBMC aliquot from every donor. Comment on this clonotype: The antigen it recognizes is unknown. No per-base quality is available; no much larger clone lies one base away.

From its cysteine to its phenylalanine, the CDR3 spans 15 amino acids. Only the CDR3 region is kept as DNA, spanning 45 bases read in frame from base 1. Compared with germline, V lacks 5 bases and J lacks 4 bases; bases without a gene match: 9. According to the germline V gene, CDR1 reads SGHTA and CDR2 reads FQGNSA. The protocol used for the library was 5' RACE. For sequencing, an Illumina HiSeq 2500 was employed. The second PCR ran for roughly 7 to 12 cycles and used a J-beta primer mix along with a sample-barcoded 5' primer. A template-switch 5' adaptor carrying 12 random nucleotides introduced a unique molecular identifier onto each TCR beta cDNA molecule. Each sample yielded at least 2.5 million CDR3-containing paired-end reads. First-strand cDNA was synthesized from all RNA with the Mint cDNA synthesis kit, primed by a TRBC-specific oligonucleotide. Following uracil-DNA glycosylase treatment, all cDNA underwent a first 18-cycle PCR with the universal primers M1SS and BC2_uni_R. The authors' analysis ran thus. Each sample was normalized by randomly selecting 1 million high-quality reads, each carrying a distinct molecular identifier. Reads with shared molecular identifiers were discarded instead of being binned into consensus sequences. MiTCR, set to a Q25 quality threshold and the strictest error-elimination algorithm, was used for CDR3 identification, clonotype clustering and error correction. Lower-bound total TCR beta diversity was estimated with a nonparametric unseen species model using Euler transformation. In-frame beta chains were kept once TCRdb had trimmed the public reads at Q25 with fastp and called clones with MiXCR. CDR3 protein sequences are deduplicated, and each keeps its most common genes and DNA. The V and J calls were not made by the authors but by TCRdb's processing. This sample comprises about 780,000 distinct CDR3 sequences, around 25% of them detected only once. Together, the top ten hold about 3% of the sample.

Study-wide conclusions, independent of this receptor: As age increased, observed TCR beta diversity per million T cells dropped in a roughly linear way, and a significant reduction was already evident by age roughly 36. Bulk unsorted PBMC profiling prevented conclusive comparison of naive and antigen-experienced compartments. Compared with the aged group, the long-lived group had more naive CD4+ T cells, fewer expanded clones and increased TCR diversity, suggesting age selection. Donor CMV infection status was unknown, potentially confounding age-related changes in expanded clonotypes. Estimates of total diversity based on one million sequenced T cells were regarded as lower bounds and as underestimates. Observed TCR beta diversity correlated strongly with the percentage of naive T cells measured by flow cytometry.

These data were also filed under a second study, of T cells of mothers and their children. As the second study states: The donors were nine systemically healthy Caucasian individuals, made up of three mothers and their six children. cDNA synthesis consumed the entire amount of extracted RNA, loaded at approximately 1.4 ug RNA in each 15 ul reaction. Sample barcodes and 2-4 random nucleotides were added via the M1S primer in the second PCR. Each mother yielded over 9 million TCR beta CDR3 reads and each child 2.5 million to 3 million reads. Thymic selection similarly shapes TCR recombination output in related and unrelated pairs, with minor effect from inherited differences. Normalized repertoire overlap was always slightly but never significantly higher in related than unrelated mother-child pairs. With a sensitivity of approximately 96 clones per million clonotypes, no persistent microchimeric T cell clones were detected. Deep NGS was used in the study to compare the TCR beta repertoires of mothers and children and to look for features that separate related mother-child pairs from unrelated individuals. The mean age was 40 +/- 4 years for the mothers and around 10 +/- 4 years for the children. After adapters were ligated using NEBNext reagents, the libraries underwent 100+100 nt paired-end sequencing on an Illumina HiSeq 2000. Mother and child libraries were prepared a month apart and sequenced in separate runs to prevent cross-contamination. For each donor, somewhere between roughly 450,000 and 2,100,000 distinct TCR beta clonotypes were identified. Naive TCR beta clonotypes were estimated from low-frequency clonotypes matched to each donor's FACS-determined naive share, without sorting.

Sequenced material: blood. The TCR was taken from a boy younger than 18 in good health. The V gene is TRBV7-2 and the J gene is TRBJ1-2; 8 nucleotides in the junction match TRBD1. The DNA is as follows: TGTGCCAGCAGCCCCCGGGGACAGGATACCTATGGCTACACCTTC. Its protein is CASSPRGQDTYGYTF. Reference TRBV7-2 and TRBJ1-2 proteins supply the regions before and after the CDR3; the full variable domain is: GAGVSQSPSNKVTEKGKDVELRCDPISGHTALYWYRQSLGQGLEFLIYFQGNSAPDKSGLPSDRFSAERTGGSVSTLTIQRTQQEDSAVYLCASSPRGQDTYGYTFGSGTRLTVV.